The 30 T cell receptor beta chains reported below all come from one sample, sequenced in a study of vaccination and CD4 T cells after COVID-19. No antigens are known for them. Specified treatment: roughly 10-day PBMC culture with coronavirus spike peptide pools or control peptides (ViraFEST assay). Sequence data for DNA of cultured CD4+ T cells were generated by the Oncomine TCR Beta short-read assay. TCRdb reprocessed the PCR reads via MiXCR and lists one record per CDR3 protein. The sample contains about 12,000 distinct CDR3 sequences, 50% to 75% of which appear only once. Sequencing input: CD4+ T cells from blood, cultured in vitro. These receptors were collected from a human donor who had recovered from COVID-19.

V and J are TRBV7-2 and TRBJ1-2; TRBD1 might be the D (5 bases). Deletions cut 5 bases from V and 1 base from J, with 17 bases between. The CDR3 sequence is 16 residues long. Germline CDR1 and CDR2: SGHTA and FQGNSA. CDR3 DNA: TGTGCCAGCAGCAAAGAGACGGGGGACCTTAACTATGGCTACACCTTC. Residues: CASSKETGDLNYGYTF. Complete variable domain (other parts from reference TRBV7-2 and TRBJ1-2): GAGVSQSPSNKVTEKGKDVELRCDPISGHTALYWYRQSLGQGLEFLIYFQGNSAPDKSGLPSDRFSAERTGGSVSTLTIQRTQQEDSAVYLCASSKETGDLNYGYTFGSGTRLTVV.

V and J are TRBV6-1 and TRBJ2-5, with D possibly being TRBD1 (5 bases). The CDR3 is made up of 14 amino acids. V dropped 6 bases and J dropped 1 base, with 12 bases sitting between them. Germline CDR1 MNHNS, CDR2 SASEGT. The CDR3 nucleotides are TGTGCCAGCAGCCGCACAGGCTTCCAAGAGACCCAGTACTTC. Residues: CASSRTGFQETQYF.

The V gene is TRBV27, the J gene TRBJ2-1, with D possibly TRBD2 on 5 matching bases. The germline V gene has CDR1 MNHEY and CDR2 SMNVEV (reference sequence). V dropped 2 bases and J dropped 1 base, with 6 bases sitting between them. CDR3 length: 14 residues. This CDR3 reads CASSLKRSYNEQFF. The CDR3 DNA is TGTGCCAGCAGTTTAAAGCGGTCCTACAATGAGCAGTTCTTC.

The rearrangement links TRBV7-3 to TRBJ2-2, with D perhaps assigned TRBD1 or TRBD2 (6 bases each). CDR1 is SGHTA, CDR2 FQGTGA, per germline. This CDR3 is 15 amino acids long. V gave up 0 bases and J gave up 6 bases, with 11 bases separating them. CDR3 protein: CASSLTPGGPGELFF. In nucleotides, the CDR3 is TGTGCCAGCAGCTTAACTCCTGGGGGGCCCGGGGAGCTGTTTTTT.

This rearrangement joins TRBV5-4 to TRBJ2-1; TRBD2 agrees at 12 bases. The CDR3 is made up of 16 amino acids. The trim removed 4 bases at V and 5 bases at J, leaving 7 bases unmatched. Germline V gene data show CDR1 as SGHNT and CDR2 as YYREEE (reference sequence). The CDR3 here is CASSPAGLAGNNEQFF. The CDR3 nucleotides are TGTGCCAGCAGCCCGGCTGGACTAGCGGGAAACAATGAGCAGTTCTTC.

This CDR3 reads CASSLGSSGGYEQYF. The CDR3 DNA follows: TGTGCCAGCAGCTTAGGCTCTAGCGGGGGGTACGAGCAGTACTTC. The rearrangement uses TRBV7-2 and TRBJ2-7, with 11 bases fitting TRBD2. The CDR3 spans 15 residues. Germline V CDR1 and CDR2: SGHTA, FQGNSA. V shed 1 base and J 4 bases; nucleotides not matched to a gene: 3.

This chain links TRBV19 with TRBJ1-1, with 7 positions matching TRBD1. CDR3 length: 14 amino acids. J gave up 2 bases and V 5 bases, and 5 bases lay outside the gene matches. Germline V gene sequence: CDR1 LNHDA, CDR2 SQIVND (reference sequence). CDR3 in amino acids: CASSAGTVNTEAFF. CDR3 bases: TGTGCCAGTAGTGCTGGGACAGTTAACACTGAAGCTTTCTTT.

The J gene is TRBJ1-3, the V gene TRBV6-5; no firm D call. Germline V gene sequence: CDR1 MNHEY, CDR2 SVGAGI. Trimming removed 2 bases from V and 1 base from J, with 6 bases in between. This CDR3 has 14 residues. In DNA, the CDR3 is TGTGCCAGCAGTTACGGTGTGTCTGGAAACACCATATATTTT. Translated, it gives CASSYGVSGNTIYF.

The chain is built from TRBV6-1 and TRBJ1-1, with 9 bases that match TRBD1. The CDR3 loop spans 14 amino acids. J lost 5 bases, V lost 6 bases, and 7 bases had no gene match. The germline CDR1 and CDR2 sequences are MNHNS and SASEGT. The CDR3 region is CASRGTGMGTEAFF. The CDR3 DNA follows: TGTGCCAGCAGGGGGACAGGGATGGGAACTGAAGCTTTCTTT.

The rearrangement links TRBV10-3 to TRBJ2-1, with TRBD2 matching over 8 bases. V lost 2 bases and J lost 9; bases outside the gene matches: 9. This CDR3 is 15 amino acids long. Germline V gives CDR1 ENHRY, CDR2 SYGVKD. Here the CDR3 DNA reads TGTGCCATCAGTGAGGGAATAGCGGGGTACGGTGAGCAGTTCTTC. Protein: CAISEGIAGYGEQFF.

V and J are TRBV11-2 and TRBJ1-2; D unclear. The V gene's germline CDR1 is SGHAT and CDR2 FQNNGV. Trimming cost V 1 base and J 7 bases, with 10 bases left between them. The CDR3 has 13 amino acids. The CDR3 sequence: CASSLGRKGGYTF. CDR3 nucleotides: TGTGCCAGCAGCTTAGGTCGTAAAGGTGGCTACACCTTC.

The genes are TRBV27 and TRBJ1-5, with a possible D match to TRBD1 (5 bases). CDR1 MNHEY and CDR2 SMNVEV come from the germline V gene (reference sequence). V lost 6 bases and J lost 3, with 12 bases in between. The CDR3 totals 14 residues. The CDR3 spells CASRGLGVNQPQHF. Here the CDR3 DNA reads TGTGCCAGCAGGGGACTCGGGGTCAATCAGCCCCAGCATTTT.

The chain links TRBV7-2 to TRBJ1-6; D remains unclear. There are 13 residues in the CDR3. V was clipped by 1 base and J by 10 bases, with 8 bases between them. CDR1 is SGHTA, CDR2 FQGNSA, per germline. This CDR3 reads CASSLDRTSPLHF. CDR3 coding DNA: TGTGCCAGCAGCTTAGACCGTACATCACCCCTCCACTTT.

The rearrangement joins TRBV20-1 to TRBJ2-3; D possibly corresponds to TRBD1 (6 bases). The germline gives CDR1 DFQATT, CDR2 SNEGSKA (reference sequence). CDR3 length: 14 amino acids. Trimming removed 3 bases from V and 1 base from J, with 11 bases in between. The CDR3 loop reads CSARPRTGTDTQYF. The DNA of the CDR3 is TGCAGTGCTAGGCCGCGGACAGGCACAGATACGCAGTATTTT.

The V and J genes are TRBV4-2 and TRBJ1-6, with D possibly TRBD1 on 6 matching bases. Germline V gene sequence: CDR1 LGHNA, CDR2 YNFKEQ. The V and J ends lost 4 bases and 0 bases respectively, with 16 bases between them. The CDR3 sequence is 18 residues long. CDR3 region: CASSPISGASSYNSPLHF. The CDR3, as DNA: TGTGCCAGCAGCCCCATTTCAGGGGCTTCCTCCTATAATTCACCCCTCCACTTT.

This clonotype was observed a handful of times. The chain is built from TRBV7-3 and TRBJ1-6, with 8 bases aligning to TRBD1. Germline lookup yields CDR1 SGHTA and CDR2 FQGTGA. J lost 6 bases, V lost 5 bases, and 3 bases had no gene match. The CDR3 contains 14 residues. The DNA of the CDR3 is TGTGCCAGCAGCCAGGGGGCACTTAATTCACCCCTCCACTTT. The encoded protein is CASSQGALNSPLHF.

The gene calls are TRBV19 and TRBJ1-1, with TRBD1 as a possible D gene (5 bases). This CDR3 region has 15 residues. V lost 5 bases to trimming and J lost 0 bases, with 13 bases between them. CDR1 is LNHDA, CDR2 SQIVND, per germline (reference sequence). CDR3 in DNA: TGTGCCAGTAGTGAGACAGAGCTCATGAACACTGAAGCTTTCTTT. Translated: CASSETELMNTEAFF.

This clonotype was seen a few times. The V and J genes are TRBV6-2 or TRBV6-3 and TRBJ2-3, with D perhaps matching TRBD2 (5 bases). The CDR3 contains 13 residues. V lost 6 bases and J lost 6, with 13 bases in between. Per germline, CDR1 MNHEY and CDR2 SVGEGT. The CDR3: CASRPSSSDTQYF. In DNA form, the CDR3 reads TGTGCCAGCAGACCATCTAGCAGTGATACGCAGTATTTT.

The chain is built from TRBV30 and TRBJ1-6; D perhaps matches TRBD1 (5 bases). This CDR3 region has 14 residues. V was cut by 3 bases and J by 5 bases, with 11 bases left in between. Germline V gene data show CDR1 as GTSNPN and CDR2 as SVGIG (reference sequence). CDR3 region: CAWSRGDHNSPLHF. CDR3 nucleotides: TGTGCCTGGAGCCGGGGGGACCATAATTCACCCCTCCACTTT.

The chain employs TRBV11-3 and TRBJ2-3; TRBD2 agrees at 10 bases. V was pared by 3 bases and J by 5 bases, with 8 bases of the junction left unmatched. This CDR3 contains 16 residues. Germline V gene sequence: CDR1 SGHNT, CDR2 YENEEA. The CDR3 nucleotides read TGTGCCAGCAGCTTTTTGGTAGCGGGAGGAGTAGATACGCAGTATTTT. It is translated as CASSFLVAGGVDTQYF.

The V call is TRBV29-1, the J call TRBJ1-1, with no clear D. V gave up 6 bases and J gave up 2 bases, with 13 bases separating them. Per germline, CDR1 SQVTM and CDR2 ANQGSEA. This CDR3 has 13 amino acids. The CDR3: CSVRLGENTEAFF. The CDR3 nucleotides are TGCAGCGTCAGGCTGGGAGAAAACACTGAAGCTTTCTTT.

This clonotype has only a few counts. The chain carries TRBV14 and TRBJ2-5; D is uncertain. V was cut by 1 base and J by 0 bases, with 3 bases left in between. The CDR3 has 13 residues. The germline V gene encodes CDR1 SGHDN and CDR2 FVKESK. CDR3 protein: CASSQGYQETQYF. DNA of the CDR3: TGTGCCAGCAGCCAAGGGTACCAAGAGACCCAGTACTTC.

This clonotype has just a few counts. DNA for the CDR3: TGTGCCAGCAGCCGGGGCTCCCTCTGCAATCAGCCCCAGCATTTT. It encodes CASSRGSLCNQPQHF. The chain uses TRBV21-1 and TRBJ1-5; the table assigns TRBD1, which was not confirmed against the DNA. TRBV21-1 is noted as a pseudogene. The length of the CDR3 is 15 residues.

V is TRBV6-1 and J is TRBJ2-1; 8 bases line up with TRBD2. CDR3 size: 15 residues. V was clipped by 7 bases and J by 7 bases; unmatched bases: 12. CDR1 is MNHNS, CDR2 SASEGT, per germline. The CDR3 DNA follows: TGTGCCAGCACCTCCCCCGGACTAGCTGGTAATGAGCAGTTCTTC. It yields the protein CASTSPGLAGNEQFF.

This chain uses TRBV20-1 with TRBJ2-7; D may be TRBD2 (6 bases). This CDR3 is 15 amino acids long. The V and J ends lost 0 bases and 0 bases respectively, with 12 bases between them. The V gene's germline CDR1 is DFQATT and CDR2 SNEGSKA (reference sequence). CDR3 residues: CSARDGAGSSYEQYF. CDR3 DNA sequence: TGCAGTGCTAGAGATGGGGCGGGAAGCTCCTACGAGCAGTACTTC.

The chain employs TRBV7-2 and TRBJ2-3; 9 bases are a match to TRBD2. Germline V gives CDR1 SGHTA, CDR2 FQGNSA. V shed 5 bases and J 6 bases; nucleotides not matched to a gene: 9. This CDR3 contains 15 residues. The CDR3 coding sequence is TGTGCCAGCAGCCCGCGGCGGCGGGAGGGCGATACGCAGTATTTT. This gives the protein CASSPRRREGDTQYF.

V is TRBV11-3 and J is TRBJ2-7; 7 nucleotides line up with TRBD1. Germline CDR1 SGHNT, CDR2 YENEEA. V trimming: 3 bases; J trimming: 4 bases; junction bases outside the gene matches: 6. The CDR3 sequence is 14 residues long. The chain's CDR3 is CASSFYRQGYEQYF. The CDR3 region has the DNA TGTGCCAGCAGCTTTTATCGACAGGGTTACGAGCAGTACTTC.

This rearrangement joins TRBV7-8 to TRBJ1-2; no definite D call. Germline assignment: CDR1 SGHVS and CDR2 FQNEAQ. Trimming took 5 bases from V and 0 from J, leaving 16 bases between them. The length of the CDR3 is 16 residues. The chain's CDR3 is CASSLRALGANYGYTF. CDR3 sequence (DNA): TGTGCCAGCAGCCTTCGGGCCCTGGGAGCTAACTATGGCTACACCTTC.

This chain joins TRBV7-3 and TRBJ1-5, with 8 bases fitting TRBD1. Per the germline V gene, CDR1 is SGHTA and CDR2 is FQGTGA. The CDR3 totals 16 residues. The trim removed 0 bases at V and 4 bases at J, leaving 5 bases unmatched. CDR3 in DNA: TGTGCCAGCAGCTTAACCAGGACAGGGAGAAATCAGCCCCAGCATTTT. Residues: CASSLTRTGRNQPQHF.

The CDR3 region has the DNA TGTGCCAGCAGTGAAGGGCCCGGACACCGTTATGGCTACACCTTC. Protein product: CASSEGPGHRYGYTF. The chain has TRBV6-1 and TRBJ1-2; D may be TRBD1 (5 bases). Trimming pared 1 base from V and 5 bases from J, leaving 14 bases between. The CDR3 loop spans 15 amino acids. CDR1 MNHNS and CDR2 SASEGT come from the germline V gene.